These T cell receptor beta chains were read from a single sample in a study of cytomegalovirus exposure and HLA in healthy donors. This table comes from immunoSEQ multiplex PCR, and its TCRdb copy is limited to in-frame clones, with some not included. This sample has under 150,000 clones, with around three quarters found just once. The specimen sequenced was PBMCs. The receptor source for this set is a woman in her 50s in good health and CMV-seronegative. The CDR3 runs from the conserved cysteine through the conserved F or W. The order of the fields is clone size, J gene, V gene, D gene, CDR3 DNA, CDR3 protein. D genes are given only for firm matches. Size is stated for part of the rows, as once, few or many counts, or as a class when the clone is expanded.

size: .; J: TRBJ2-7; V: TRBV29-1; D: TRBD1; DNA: TGCAGCACCTCGACAGGGTCCTACGAGCAGTACTTC; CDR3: CSTSTGSYEQYF
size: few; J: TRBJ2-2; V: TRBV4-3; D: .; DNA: TGCGCCAGCAGCCTACAGGGAGGGACCGGGGAGCTGTTTTTT; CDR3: CASSLQGGTGELFF
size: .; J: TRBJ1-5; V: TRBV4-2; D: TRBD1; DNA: TGTGCCAGCAGCGCGAGGACAGGGGGCAATCAGCCCCAGAATTTT; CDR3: CASSARTGGNQPQNF
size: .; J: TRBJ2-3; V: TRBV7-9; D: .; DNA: TGTGCCAGCAGCTCATTAGGGAGGGGGGTCACAGATACGCAGTATTTT; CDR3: CASSSLGRGVTDTQYF
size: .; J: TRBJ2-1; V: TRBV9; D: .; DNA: TGTGCCAGCAGCTCGCGATACAATGAGCAGTTCTTC; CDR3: CASSSRYNEQFF
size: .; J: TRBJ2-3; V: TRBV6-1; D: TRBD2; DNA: TGTGCCAGCAAGATAGCGGGGACTAGCACAGATACGCAGTATTTT; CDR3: CASKIAGTSTDTQYF
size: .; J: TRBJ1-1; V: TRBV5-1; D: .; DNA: TGCGCCAGCAGCTTGGCGGGAGGGAACACTGAAGCTTTCTTT; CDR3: CASSLAGGNTEAFF
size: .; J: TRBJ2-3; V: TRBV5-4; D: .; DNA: TGTGCCAGCAGCTCTGGGACTCGCACAGATACGCAGTATTTT; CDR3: CASSSGTRTDTQYF
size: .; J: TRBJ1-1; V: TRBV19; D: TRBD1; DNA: TGTGCCAGTAGTCGGGGGGACAGGCGTTTGAACACTGAAGCTTTCTTT; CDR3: CASSRGDRRLNTEAFF
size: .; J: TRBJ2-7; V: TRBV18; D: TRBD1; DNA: TGTGCCAGCTCACCACGACAGGGGTTAGACGAGCAGTACTTC; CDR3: CASSPRQGLDEQYF
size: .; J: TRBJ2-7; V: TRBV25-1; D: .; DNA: TGTGCCAGCAGTTCACACTGGACAGACCCGGGAGAGCAGTACTTC; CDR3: CASSSHWTDPGEQYF